This entry features one T cell receptor beta chain sequence. Its antigen is unidentified. This sample is drawn from a study of beta chain features in type 1 diabetes. Overall study findings and caveats: cDNA sequencing could over-represent cells with high TCR expression. The naive, central memory and Treg TCRB repertoires looked more alike in patients than they did in healthy donors.

V was clipped by 3 bases and J by 5 bases; unmatched bases: 5. Germline CDR1 LGHNA, CDR2 YSLEER. There are 14 residues in the CDR3. Every bit of the isolated RNA underwent reverse transcription, so sequencing read expressed TCRB transcripts. Samples of naive, central memory and regulatory T cells yielded a mean of approximately 3.7 million reads. Libraries were prepared by immunoSEQ multiplex PCR; TCRdb keeps only in-frame clonotypes and omits some of them. The sample lists hundreds of thousands of clones, 12% to 15% occurring once. The clonotype was recovered from a man younger than 40 in good health. The V gene is TRBV4-3, the J gene TRBJ1-1; 8 nucleotides align to TRBD1. The sequenced material came from central memory CD4+ T cells from blood. The CDR3, as DNA: TGCGCCAGCAGCCATGAACAGGGGGGGACTGAAGCTTTCTTT. Amino acid sequence: CASSHEQGGTEAFF.